One sample yielded the 10 T cell receptor beta chains listed below, sequenced in a study of chemoradiotherapy in HPV16-positive cancers. Assay used: immunoSEQ multiplex PCR; TCRdb lists only in-frame clones, some missing. Of some 17,000 clones in the sample, approximately 90% were seen once. Sequenced material: blood, taken from a patient who underwent chemoradiotherapy. Every receptor here comes from a human donor with HPV-associated anogenital cancer.

The chain links TRBV15 to TRBJ2-4, with 8 bases matching TRBD2. Germline-derived CDR1 and CDR2 are LNHNV and YYDKDF (reference sequence). The CDR3 length is 17 residues. The junction had 13 bases not matched to a gene; V was cut back by 9 bases and J by 0 bases. The CDR3 spells CATAPRAGGLAKNIQYF. DNA for the CDR3: TGTGCCACTGCCCCCCGGGCGGGGGGACTAGCCAAAAACATTCAGTACTTC.

The J gene is TRBJ2-7, the V gene TRBV13; D possibly corresponds to TRBD2 (6 bases). Germline V CDR1 and CDR2: PRHDT, FYEKMQ (reference sequence). The CDR3 sequence is 15 residues long. Trimming took off 5 bases at V and 3 bases at J, with 17 bases between the two ends. The CDR3, as DNA: TGTGCCAGCAGCATTACGGCTACCGGGGGCTACGAGCAGTACGTC. This sequence encodes CASSITATGGYEQYV.

The V and J genes are TRBV5-1 and TRBJ2-7; 11 bases match TRBD1. CDR3 length equals 13 residues. Germline V CDR1 and CDR2: SGHRS, YFSETQ. V shed 9 bases, J shed 6 bases, and the junction held 8 bases outside the gene matches. CDR3 loop: CANRGQGATEQYV. In nucleotides, the CDR3 is TGCGCCAACAGAGGACAGGGGGCGACCGAGCAGTACGTC.

The rearrangement uses TRBV5-1 and TRBJ2-5; 10 bases match TRBD1. The V gene end was trimmed by 3 bases and the J gene end by 4 bases; junction bases not matched to a gene: 6. The germline V gene has CDR1 SGHRS and CDR2 YFSETQ. The CDR3 runs to 15 residues. The CDR3 spells CASSWRQGARETQYF. CDR3 bases: TGCGCCAGCAGCTGGAGACAGGGGGCAAGAGAGACCCAGTACTTC.

J is TRBJ2-5 and V is TRBV7-2, with D possibly matching TRBD2 (6 bases). The germline V and J ends were trimmed by 2 bases and 5 bases, with 21 bases remaining between them. Germline lookup yields CDR1 SGHTA and CDR2 FQGNSA. CDR3 length: 17 residues. The CDR3 coding sequence is TGTGCCAGCAGCTTATTTCCGCGGGGACCCCGAGGCGAGACCCAGTACTTC. It yields the protein CASSLFPRGPRGETQYF. Filled out from reference TRBV7-2 and TRBJ2-5, the complete variable domain reads GAGVSQSPSNKVTEKGKDVELRCDPISGHTALYWYRQSLGQGLEFLIYFQGNSAPDKSGLPSDRFSAERTGGSVSTLTIQRTQQEDSAVYLCASSLFPRGPRGETQYFGPGTRLLVL.

The rearrangement joins TRBV5-1 to TRBJ1-3; 8 nucleotides align to TRBD1. Germline assignment: CDR1 SGHRS and CDR2 YFSETQ. The V and J ends lost 4 bases and 4 bases, in that order; junction bases with no gene match: 7. The CDR3 runs to 15 residues. The CDR3 coding sequence is TGCGCCAGCAGCGTTCAGGGGGCTGACGGAAACACCATATATTTT. This gives the protein CASSVQGADGNTIYF.

This chain joins TRBV5-1 and TRBJ2-3; 9 bases map to TRBD2. This CDR3 has 18 amino acids. V was pared by 1 base and J by 1 base, with 10 bases of the junction left unmatched. Germline loops: CDR1 SGHRS, CDR2 YFSETQ. In nucleotides, the CDR3 is TGCGCCAGCAGCTTGACCAGCGGGGGGCTCCGCCGCACAGATACGCAGTATTTT. Encoded protein: CASSLTSGGLRRTDTQYF.

The chain combines TRBV7-8 with TRBJ1-2; possibly TRBD1 for D (5 bases). CDR1 and CDR2 (germline): SGHVS, FQNEAQ. V was clipped by 5 bases and J by 8 bases, with 21 bases between them. The CDR3 runs 15 residues. CDR3 amino acids: CASSPQGVPGRGYTF. The DNA of the CDR3 is TGTGCCAGCAGCCCCCAGGGAGTTCCCGGGAGAGGCTACACCTTC.

This clone was detected only a few times. The chain employs TRBV6-1 and TRBJ1-5; 7 bases align to TRBD1. After removal of 4 bases from V and 7 bases from J, the junction contained 10 bases not matched to a gene. This CDR3 has 15 residues. In germline, CDR1 is MNHNS, CDR2 SASEGT. CDR3 coding DNA: TGTGCCAGCAGTGTCGGGGCAGGGGGAGGACAGCCCCAGCATTTT. This translates into CASSVGAGGGQPQHF.

This clone appeared once. CDR3 in DNA: TGTGCCTGGAGCGATCGGGCCACAGATACGCAGTATTTT. It specifies CAWSDRATDTQYF. V usage is TRBV30 and J usage is TRBJ2-3; D is uncertain. The germline gives CDR1 GTSNPN, CDR2 SVGIG (reference sequence). The V and J ends lost 3 bases and 2 bases respectively, with 9 bases between them. CDR3 length: 13 residues.